These 26 T cell receptor beta chains share one sample of origin, sequenced in a study of blood T cell repertoires in COVID-19 (dated by TCRdb to about 2020). Libraries were made using the immunoSEQ multiplex PCR assay. The immuneACCESS repertoire file appears here via TCRdb, limited to in-frame rearrangements. These files lack a portion of the clones; in checked studies, under half of the deficit traces to unresolved V genes, and the cause of the others is not known. The sample includes about 140,000 clones, with more than 60% observed a single time. The ten largest clones take up roughly 8.6% of the sample. Sequenced: peripheral blood. The receptors here all came from a woman aged 45-59 years with active or convalescent COVID-19.

The chain employs TRBV7-2 and TRBJ2-1, with TRBD2 matching 13 bases. This CDR3 has 15 amino acids. The trim removed 5 bases at V and 8 bases at J, leaving 6 bases unmatched. The V gene's germline CDR1 is SGHTA and CDR2 FQGNSA. For the CDR3, the DNA is TGTGCCAGCAGCACTAGCGGGAGGGTGGTGGATGAGCAGTTCTTC. This encodes CASSTSGRVVDEQFF.

The chain has TRBV19 and TRBJ1-4; unclear D gene. Trimming left V 3 bases short and J 5 bases short, with 13 bases between. Per the germline V gene, CDR1 is LNHDA and CDR2 is SQIVND (reference sequence). This CDR3 contains 15 residues. The chain's CDR3 is CASSISGSLNEKLFF. For the CDR3, the DNA is TGTGCCAGTAGTATTTCGGGGTCCCTCAATGAAAAACTGTTTTTT.

This clone was recorded a few times. The chain is built from TRBV6-5 and TRBJ2-2, with D maybe TRBD1 (5 bases). CDR1 is MNHEY, CDR2 SVGAGI, per germline. The V and J ends lost 2 bases and 2 bases respectively, with 9 bases between them. CDR3 length: 15 amino acids. The CDR3 here is CASSYRDSNTGELFF. The CDR3 nucleotides are TGTGCCAGCAGTTACAGAGACAGTAACACCGGGGAGCTGTTTTTT.

The chain couples TRBV6-2 or TRBV6-3 to TRBJ2-7; D not resolved. Trimming left V 4 bases short and J 4 bases short, with 8 bases between. The V gene's germline CDR1 is MNHEY and CDR2 SVGEGT. The length of the CDR3 is 12 residues. The CDR3 coding sequence is TGTGCCAGCAGTTTTGAGATGTACGAGCAGTACTTC. Protein sequence: CASSFEMYEQYF.

V gene TRBV15 combines with J gene TRBJ2-7; TRBD2 aligns across 7 bases. This CDR3 has 17 residues. V lost 0 bases, J lost 4 bases, and 12 bases stayed unmatched. Looked up from germline, CDR1 is LNHNV and CDR2 is YYDKDF (reference sequence). CDR3 DNA: TGTGCCACCAGCAGAGATCAGCGGGATTACCCCCCGTACGAGCAGTACTTC. It yields the protein CATSRDQRDYPPYEQYF.

The CDR3 nucleotides are TGTGCCAGCAGCTTAGATCTGGACAAAATCTACGAGCAGTACTTC. This translates into CASSLDLDKIYEQYF. V usage is TRBV11-2 and J usage is TRBJ2-7, with D possibly matching TRBD1 (5 bases). The CDR3 runs 15 residues. The V gene's germline CDR1 is SGHAT and CDR2 FQNNGV. V lost 0 bases to trimming and J lost 3 bases, with 12 bases between them.

The chain has TRBV6-2 or TRBV6-3 and TRBJ1-5, with TRBD1 matching 7 bases. Trimming took 6 bases from V and 6 from J; bases not matched to a gene: 11. From germline, CDR1 is MNHEY and CDR2 SVGEGT. The CDR3 covers 15 residues. CDR3 nucleotide sequence: TGTGCCAGCAGCCGGAACAGGGGAACGGTTCAGCCCCAGCATTTT. Protein sequence: CASSRNRGTVQPQHF.

The chain uses TRBV14 and TRBJ1-2, with D possibly being TRBD1 (6 bases). The germline V and J ends were trimmed by 1 base and 4 bases, with 13 bases remaining between them. Germline-derived CDR1 and CDR2 are SGHDN and FVKESK. The CDR3 covers 15 residues. The CDR3 sequence is CASSQVQGAGYGYTF. The CDR3 nucleotides read TGTGCCAGCAGCCAAGTACAGGGAGCTGGCTATGGCTACACCTTC.

This chain uses TRBV7-8 with TRBJ2-7, with 7 positions matching TRBD1. The CDR3 is 23 amino acids. J was trimmed by 1 base and V by 5 bases; bases with no gene match: 32. Germline assignment: CDR1 SGHVS and CDR2 FQNEAQ. The CDR3 nucleotides read TGTGCCAGCAGCCTACCACAGTGTGTAGAAGACAGGGTTTTGGCCCCGGGATCCTACGAGCAGTACTTC. This translates into CASSLPQCVEDRVLAPGSYEQYF.

The rearrangement uses TRBV5-4 and TRBJ2-3; 8 nucleotides line up with TRBD1. V lost 3 bases and J lost 8; bases outside the gene matches: 14. There are 16 residues in the CDR3. Per the germline V gene, CDR1 is SGHNT and CDR2 is YYREEE (reference sequence). The CDR3 reads CASSSRTGPRIGTQYF. As DNA, the CDR3 is TGTGCCAGCAGCTCACGGACAGGGCCCCGAATTGGTACGCAGTATTTT. Using reference TRBV5-4 and TRBJ2-3 for the parts outside the CDR3, the full variable domain is ETGVTQSPTHLIKTRGQQVTLRCSSQSGHNTVSWYQQALGQGPQFIFQYYREEENGRGNFPPRFSGLQFPNYSSELNVNALELDDSALYLCASSSRTGPRIGTQYFGPGTRLTVL.

The CDR3 loop reads CSVRKGANTEAFF. DNA of the CDR3: TGCAGCGTCCGTAAGGGGGCGAACACTGAAGCTTTCTTT. The V gene is TRBV29-1, the J gene TRBJ1-1; 7 bases line up with TRBD1. V lost 6 bases to trimming and J lost 1 base; unmatched junction nucleotides: 5. Germline V gene sequence: CDR1 SQVTM, CDR2 ANQGSEA. The CDR3 is 13 residues long.

The chain carries TRBV19 and TRBJ1-6; the D gene is possibly TRBD1 (5 bases). V dropped 3 bases and J dropped 9 bases, with 15 bases sitting between them. Germline values: CDR1 LNHDA, CDR2 SQIVND (reference sequence). CDR3 length equals 15 residues. The CDR3, as DNA: TGTGCCAGTAGTATCGGGGGGACGGCCAGTTCACCCCTCCACTTT. It encodes CASSIGGTASSPLHF. The full variable domain, its missing parts supplied by reference TRBV19 and TRBJ1-6, is DGGITQSPKYLFRKEGQNVTLSCEQNLNHDAMYWYRQDPGQGLRLIYYSQIVNDFQKGDIAEGYSVSREKKESFPLTVTSAQKNPTAFYLCASSIGGTASSPLHFGNGTRLTVT.

The chain has TRBV12-3 or TRBV12-4 and TRBJ1-5, with D unresolved. The CDR3 sequence is 13 residues long. V was pared by 5 bases and J by 3 bases, with 8 bases between. CDR3: CASSRGVNQPQHF. The CDR3 coding sequence is TGTGCCAGCAGTCGGGGTGTCAATCAGCCCCAGCATTTT.

The chain couples TRBV18 to TRBJ2-7, with 8 bases fitting TRBD1. The length of the CDR3 is 16 residues. With 0 bases clipped from V and 2 bases from J, the junction kept 6 bases outside the gene matches. Germline V lookup: CDR1 KGHSH, CDR2 LQKENI. The DNA for the CDR3 is TGTGCCAGCTCACCACCTCGGACAGGGAAGACCTACGAGCAGTACTTC. Its protein product is CASSPPRTGKTYEQYF.

This clone was counted many times. The chain couples TRBV12-3 or TRBV12-4 to TRBJ2-1; no definite D call. This CDR3 spans 13 amino acids. V was pared by 1 base and J by 6 bases, with 7 bases between. CDR3 nucleotide sequence: TGTGCCAGCAGTTTAGTCCCCAGCAATGAGCAGTTCTTC. Translation: CASSLVPSNEQFF.

The chain is built from TRBV14 and TRBJ2-7; 10 nucleotides align to TRBD1. Germline loops: CDR1 SGHDN, CDR2 FVKESK. This CDR3 region has 15 residues. V lost 4 bases to trimming and J lost 4 bases; unmatched junction nucleotides: 7. The CDR3 coding sequence is TGTGCCAGCAGCCCCACGGGACAGGGGATATACGAGCAGTACTTC. It yields the protein CASSPTGQGIYEQYF.

The CDR3 bases are TGTGCCAGCAGCCAAGAGCTTGGCAGTAACTATGGCTACACCTTC. Protein: CASSQELGSNYGYTF. The chain carries TRBV3-1 (or the pseudogene TRBV3-2) and TRBJ1-2; D ambiguous. Deletions cut 0 bases from V and 1 base from J, with 9 bases between. Germline V gives CDR1 LGHDT, CDR2 YNNKEL (reference sequence). The length of the CDR3 is 15 residues.

The chain combines TRBV9 with TRBJ2-6; no definite D call. Germline loops: CDR1 SGDLS, CDR2 YYNGEE. The CDR3 sequence is 16 residues long. V was trimmed by 4 bases and J by 0 bases, leaving 11 bases between them. The CDR3 spells CASSPNKISGANVLTF. The DNA for the CDR3 is TGTGCCAGCAGCCCCAACAAAATCTCTGGGGCCAACGTCCTGACTTTC.

The gene calls are TRBV27 and TRBJ1-1, with D unresolved. This CDR3 has 14 amino acids. Germline CDR1 and CDR2: MNHEY and SMNVEV (reference sequence). V lost 5 bases, J lost 7 bases, and 17 bases lay in between. The CDR3 reads CASSPKSVGLEAFF. The CDR3 bases are TGTGCCAGCAGTCCGAAGAGCGTAGGCCTTGAAGCTTTCTTT.

This clone has at least ten counts. The J gene is TRBJ2-7, the V gene TRBV9; the D gene is possibly TRBD1 (6 bases). With 0 bases removed from V and 2 bases from J, the gap between germline ends came to 12 bases. The CDR3 runs to 15 residues. Germline V gives CDR1 SGDLS, CDR2 YYNGEE. This CDR3 reads CASSVATGPTYEQYF. The DNA of the CDR3 is TGTGCCAGCAGCGTAGCGACAGGTCCAACCTACGAGCAGTACTTC.

The V and J genes are TRBV4-3 and TRBJ1-2; 8 nucleotides align to TRBD1. The trim removed 1 base at V and 10 bases at J, leaving 8 bases unmatched. The CDR3 sequence is 14 residues long. The V gene's germline CDR1 is LGHNA and CDR2 YSLEER. CDR3 sequence (DNA): TGCGCCAGCAGCCAAGGGGCAGGGGGCGCACCCTACACCTTC. As protein: CASSQGAGGAPYTF.

This sequence joins TRBV5-5 and TRBJ1-6, with 7 bases aligning to TRBD1. The CDR3 is 16 residues long. With V trimmed by 4 bases and J by 5 bases, 9 bases remained unmatched. Germline assignment: CDR1 SGHKS and CDR2 YYEKEE (reference sequence). The CDR3 here is CASSLKRGQNNSPLHF. The DNA for the CDR3 is TGTGCCAGCAGCCTGAAGAGGGGACAGAATAATTCACCCCTCCACTTT.

This chain connects TRBV27 to TRBJ2-1, with 8 bases identical to TRBD2. The CDR3 totals 16 residues. V was clipped by 6 bases and J by 10 bases; unmatched bases: 17. Looked up from germline, CDR1 is MNHEY and CDR2 is SMNVEV (reference sequence). CDR3 amino acids: CASSPWAGGLGGEQFF. The DNA of the CDR3 is TGTGCCAGCAGCCCGTGGGCGGGGGGCCTTGGTGGAGAGCAGTTCTTC.

This chain connects TRBV12-3 or TRBV12-4 to TRBJ2-1; D gene uncertain. The CDR3 length is 12 residues. Trimming shortened V by 4 bases and J by 9 bases, and 10 bases separated the two germline ends. The CDR3 bases are TGTGCCAGCAGTTCGCCAGAAAGTGAGCAGTTCTTC. It translates to CASSSPESEQFF.

About this clone: The conserved phenylalanine or tryptophan normally closing the CDR3 is absent here, so this likely arose from a read error. It is unclear where the CDR3 begins or ends on the DNA, so no DNA is shown, and the CDR3 is as TCRdb lists it. This chain joins TRBV7-3 and TRBJ2-3; the D segment call TRBD2 is taken from the table without a DNA check. CDR1 is SGHTA and CDR2 is FQGTGA in the germline V gene. The CDR3 length is 9 residues, termini included. The CDR3: CASGEPGLI.

The V call is TRBV7-6, the J call TRBJ2-5; 9 bases are shared with TRBD2. V lost 1 base to trimming and J lost 2 bases; unmatched junction nucleotides: 5. From germline, CDR1 is SGHVS and CDR2 FNYEAQ. CDR3 length equals 16 residues. The CDR3 sequence is CASSLDLAGTQETQYF. The CDR3, as DNA: TGTGCCAGCAGCTTAGATCTAGCGGGGACACAAGAGACCCAGTACTTC.